The 25 T cell receptor beta chains below come from one sample, sequenced in a study of T cell responses to AZD1222 COVID-19 vaccine. Generated by immunoSEQ multiplex PCR, the TCRdb table keeps only in-frame clones and is missing some. The profile shows around 100,000 clones, over 90% of them singletons. The specimen comprised peripheral blood, sampled on day 0 of AZD1222 vaccination. All receptors come from an adult in good health.

J is TRBJ2-2 and V is TRBV5-1; D is uncertain. V shed 0 bases and J shed 6 bases, with 0 bases lying between them. CDR3 length: 11 amino acids. CDR1 is SGHRS and CDR2 is YFSETQ in the germline V gene. As DNA, the CDR3 is TGCGCCAGCAGCTTGGCCGGGGAGCTGTTTTTT. Protein sequence: CASSLAGELFF.

The chain links TRBV6-5 to TRBJ2-1, with TRBD2 matching 11 bases. The V gene's germline CDR1 is MNHEY and CDR2 SVGAGI. J lost 10 bases, V lost 6 bases, and 5 bases had no gene match. This CDR3 is built from 13 residues. This chain's CDR3 is CASSHRLAGEQFF. CDR3 bases: TGTGCCAGCAGCCATAGACTAGCGGGAGAGCAGTTCTTC.

This rearrangement joins TRBV28 to TRBJ1-1, with D perhaps matching TRBD1 (5 bases). The CDR3 runs 14 residues. Between the trimmed V and J ends, which lost 6 bases and 4 bases, there was a span of 15 bases. Germline V gene lookup returns CDR1 MDHEN and CDR2 SYDVKM. This chain's CDR3 is CASSSPGAGTEAFF. CDR3 nucleotide sequence: TGTGCCAGCAGCTCCCCCGGGGCCGGCACTGAAGCTTTCTTT.

The count of this clone is one. The chain couples TRBV6-5 to TRBJ2-7, with 11 nucleotides matching TRBD1. Trimming removed 2 bases from V and 4 bases from J; junction bases left unmatched: 7. The CDR3 totals 16 residues. From germline, CDR1 is MNHEY and CDR2 SVGAGI. The CDR3 region has the DNA TGTGCCAGCAGTTACACCAGAGGACAGGGGGCTTACGAGCAGTACTTC. This codes for CASSYTRGQGAYEQYF.

This chain joins TRBV25-1 and TRBJ2-7, with 11 positions matching TRBD1. Germline loops: CDR1 MGHDK, CDR2 SYGVNS. V lost 5 bases, J lost 5 bases, and 8 bases stayed unmatched. CDR3 size: 15 residues. DNA for the CDR3: TGTGCCAGCAGTCTCCCCGGGACAGGGGGGAACGAGCAGTACTTC. As protein: CASSLPGTGGNEQYF.

As for this clone: Other DNA sequences from this sample encode an identical CDR3 as well. V usage is TRBV7-9 and J usage is TRBJ1-5; the match to TRBD1 covers 7 bases. Germline lookup yields CDR1 SEHNR and CDR2 FQNEAQ (reference sequence). The V segment lost 6 bases and the J segment 2 bases; nucleotides outside the gene matches: 4. This CDR3 spans 14 amino acids. DNA of the CDR3: TGTGCCAGCAGTTTTACAGGGGGCAATCAGCCCCAGCATTTT. This sequence encodes CASSFTGGNQPQHF.

The chain couples TRBV27 to TRBJ2-7; D remains ambiguous. This CDR3 comprises 15 residues. V gave up 1 base and J gave up 6 bases, with 16 bases separating them. The germline gives CDR1 MNHEY, CDR2 SMNVEV (reference sequence). The CDR3 is CASSLLAQSLREQYF. For the CDR3, the DNA is TGTGCCAGCAGTTTATTGGCACAGTCCCTACGCGAGCAGTACTTC.

The rearrangement links TRBV28 to TRBJ2-7, with no clear D. Germline V gives CDR1 MDHEN, CDR2 SYDVKM. The CDR3 runs to 11 residues. V lost 5 bases, J lost 5 bases, and 7 bases lay in between. CDR3 amino acids: CASSPGNEQYF. The CDR3 region has the DNA TGTGCCAGCAGTCCCGGCAACGAGCAGTACTTC.

V gene TRBV5-6 combines with J gene TRBJ1-1, with D possibly matching TRBD1 (5 bases). With 0 bases removed from V and 0 bases from J, the gap between germline ends came to 9 bases. The CDR3 spans 15 residues. CDR1 SGHDT and CDR2 YYEEEE come from the germline V gene. The CDR3 nucleotides are TGTGCCAGCAGCTTGGGACAGCTCATGAACACTGAAGCTTTCTTT. Amino acids: CASSLGQLMNTEAFF.

The CDR3 region has the DNA TGTGCCAGCAGTTACGGGGGACTAGCATATTCTGAGCAGTTCTTC. It translates to CASSYGGLAYSEQFF. The chain combines TRBV2 with TRBJ2-1; TRBD2 matches at 9 bases. Per the germline V gene, CDR1 is SNHLY and CDR2 is FYNNEI. The CDR3 is made up of 15 amino acids. J gave up 9 bases and V 5 bases, and 11 bases lay outside the gene matches.

This clone was seen just once. The genes are TRBV7-2 and TRBJ1-1; the D is unclear. This CDR3 contains 14 residues. Germline V lookup: CDR1 SGHTA, CDR2 FQGNSA. The ends were cut back, 5 bases at V and 1 base at J, with 11 bases in the middle. This CDR3 reads CASSLSFRNTEAFF. The CDR3 DNA follows: TGTGCCAGCAGCCTATCTTTTAGGAACACTGAAGCTTTCTTT.

The genes are TRBV5-1 and TRBJ2-3, with 10 bases identical to TRBD2. The length of the CDR3 is 16 residues. The germline V gene encodes CDR1 SGHRS and CDR2 YFSETQ. J gave up 4 bases and V 4 bases, and 9 bases lay outside the gene matches. In DNA, the CDR3 is TGCGCCAGCAGCGTAACCGGGACTAGCGAAGCAGATACGCAGTATTTT. This sequence encodes CASSVTGTSEADTQYF.

The chain carries TRBV6-5 and TRBJ1-4; 7 positions match TRBD1. Germline CDR1 and CDR2: MNHEY and SVGAGI. V lost 7 bases, J lost 10 bases, and 15 bases stayed unmatched. The CDR3 consists of 15 residues. The CDR3 DNA follows: TGTGCCAGCACTAGGGAACAGGGGAACCGCGGAAAACTGTTTTTT. Translating it yields CASTREQGNRGKLFF.

This chain connects TRBV15 to TRBJ1-5; D not resolved. Between the trimmed V and J ends, which lost 5 bases and 1 base, there was a span of 12 bases. Germline V gene data show CDR1 as LNHNV and CDR2 as YYDKDF (reference sequence). CDR3 length equals 15 residues. CDR3 DNA: TGTGCCACCAGCGGCCGACGTCAGAGCAATCAGCCCCAGCATTTT. Translation: CATSGRRQSNQPQHF.

This clone was seen once. The gene calls are TRBV18 and TRBJ2-2; TRBD2 matches at 10 bases. The junction had 11 bases not matched to a gene; V was cut back by 2 bases and J by 5 bases. This CDR3 spans 18 amino acids. CDR1 and CDR2 (germline): KGHSH, LQKENI. The CDR3 nucleotides read TGTGCCAGCTCACCAACGTCCGCAGCGGGAGGGCGGACCGGGGAGCTGTTTTTT. This encodes CASSPTSAAGGRTGELFF.

This clone has a single count. V is TRBV5-1 and J is TRBJ1-3; D uncertain. CDR1 SGHRS and CDR2 YFSETQ come from the germline V gene. This CDR3 comprises 15 residues. The ends were cut back, 0 bases at V and 0 bases at J, with 7 bases in the middle. CDR3 sequence: CASSLGQDSGNTIYF. CDR3 DNA: TGCGCCAGCAGCTTGGGGCAAGACTCTGGAAACACCATATATTTT.

The genes are TRBV7-8 and TRBJ1-1; TRBD1 is a possible D gene (6 bases). Per germline, CDR1 SGHVS and CDR2 FQNEAQ. The CDR3 has 15 amino acids. The V gene lost 11 bases and the J gene lost 5 bases, with 24 bases spanning the gap. In nucleotides, the CDR3 is TGTGCCGTCGCGACCCTAGGGGGAATGGGGACTGAAGCTTTCTTT. This gives the protein CAVATLGGMGTEAFF.

The chain joins TRBV27 to TRBJ1-5; D remains ambiguous. Deletions cut 0 bases from V and 4 bases from J, with 4 bases between. Germline V gives CDR1 MNHEY, CDR2 SMNVEV (reference sequence). The CDR3 sequence is 13 residues long. CDR3 protein: CASSLSINQPQHF. CDR3 in DNA: TGTGCCAGCAGTTTATCTATTAATCAGCCCCAGCATTTT.

This clone appeared once. This chain connects TRBV11-2 to TRBJ2-3; perhaps TRBD1 as D (7 bases). This CDR3 spans 16 amino acids. Germline CDR1 SGHAT, CDR2 FQNNGV. V was clipped by 5 bases and J by 3 bases, with 18 bases between them. CDR3 sequence: CASSAPRGDWTDTQYF. Here the CDR3 DNA reads TGTGCCAGCAGCGCACCCAGGGGGGATTGGACAGATACGCAGTATTTT. Combining the CDR3 with reference TRBV11-2 and TRBJ2-3 gives the whole variable domain EAGVAQSPRYKIIEKRQSVAFWCNPISGHATLYWYQQILGQGPKLLIQFQNNGVVDDSQLPKDRFSAERLKGVDSTLKIQPAKLEDSAVYLCASSAPRGDWTDTQYFGPGTRLTVL.

The chain has TRBV27 and TRBJ1-5; the D gene is possibly TRBD1 (6 bases). This CDR3 has 16 residues. Between the trimmed V and J ends, which lost 2 bases and 0 bases, there was a span of 11 bases. Germline CDR1 is MNHEY and CDR2 is SMNVEV (reference sequence). In nucleotides, the CDR3 is TGTGCCAGCAGTTTACGGGGGGCGAATAGCAATCAGCCCCAGCATTTT. It encodes CASSLRGANSNQPQHF.

The chain is built from TRBV28 and TRBJ2-5, with 12 bases matching TRBD1. Germline V CDR1 and CDR2: MDHEN, SYDVKM. Losses at the gene ends were 6 bases for V and 1 base for J; bases not matched to a gene: 9. This CDR3 is 17 amino acids long. The CDR3 reads CASSPPPGQGAQETQYF. In DNA form, the CDR3 reads TGTGCCAGCAGCCCTCCCCCGGGACAGGGGGCCCAAGAGACCCAGTACTTC.

This chain joins TRBV7-2 and TRBJ1-2; maybe TRBD1 (6 bases). The V end was cut by 0 bases, the J end by 8 bases, with 19 bases between. CDR3 length: 16 amino acids. Germline V gene data show CDR1 as SGHTA and CDR2 as FQGNSA. The CDR3 sequence: CASSLALQGEVAGYTF. The CDR3 DNA reads as TGTGCCAGCAGCTTAGCCCTACAGGGTGAGGTGGCCGGCTACACCTTC. The full variable domain, rest sourced from reference TRBV7-2 and TRBJ1-2, is GAGVSQSPSNKVTEKGKDVELRCDPISGHTALYWYRQSLGQGLEFLIYFQGNSAPDKSGLPSDRFSAERTGGSVSTLTIQRTQQEDSAVYLCASSLALQGEVAGYTFGSGTRLTVV.

The V gene is TRBV6-5, the J gene TRBJ2-1; no clear D gene. V lost 6 bases to trimming and J lost 0 bases, with 12 bases between them. The length of the CDR3 is 15 residues. The germline V gene has CDR1 MNHEY and CDR2 SVGAGI. The CDR3 is CASSVNSASYNEQFF. CDR3 sequence (DNA): TGTGCCAGCAGCGTCAACTCGGCCTCCTACAATGAGCAGTTCTTC.

This chain joins TRBV6-5 and TRBJ2-2, with a weak D call TRBD1 (5 bases). Between the trimmed V and J ends, which lost 6 bases and 7 bases, there was a span of 12 bases. Germline CDR1 and CDR2: MNHEY and SVGAGI. This CDR3 spans 13 amino acids. The CDR3 region is CASRTGTDGELFF. CDR3 sequence (DNA): TGTGCCAGCAGAACAGGAACCGACGGGGAGCTGTTTTTT.

The chain's CDR3 is CASSLRADQETQYF. CDR3 sequence (DNA): TGTGCCAGCAGCTTAAGAGCGGACCAAGAGACCCAGTACTTC. J is TRBJ2-5 and V is TRBV7-3, with a weak D call TRBD2 (5 bases). CDR1 is SGHTA and CDR2 is FQGTGA in the germline V gene. The CDR3 spans 14 residues. V dropped 1 base and J dropped 0 bases, with 6 bases sitting between them.